Each of the 27 T cell receptor beta chains below was sequenced from the same sample in a study of response to subunit inactivated influenza vaccine (dated by TCRdb to between 2018 and 2020). Preparation of the library involved RT-PCR. Sequencing was performed on an Illumina HiSeq 2500. TCRdb reprocessing: public reads trimmed at Q25 with fastp, clones called with MiXCR, in-frame beta chains kept. Rows are combined by CDR3 protein, so each entry shows the most common genes and DNA. The sample profile shows more than 450,000 distinct CDR3 sequences; 11% of them were found once. The ten largest account for 11% of the sample. These data were likewise used in another study, on T cells expressing NK-cell markers. The second study, in turn, reports: TCR beta cDNA libraries were prepared using 5'RACE template switching, which introduced a universal primer site and unique molecular identifiers.

Specimen: PBMCs from blood, collected on the day of vaccination. These receptors were collected from a man aged 50-59 years who received an inactivated influenza vaccine. Donor details come from another sample of the same person, matched by shared clones.

There are a few counts of this clonotype. The V call is TRBV3-1, the J call TRBJ2-5; no clear D gene. V lost 6 bases, J lost 4 bases, and 24 bases lay in between. The germline CDR1 and CDR2 sequences are LGHDT and YNNKEL (reference sequence). The CDR3 totals 17 residues. In DNA, the CDR3 is TGTGCCAGCAGGACCTCCGACGCGAGACCACGGGTAGAGACCCAGTACTTC. This translates into CASRTSDARPRVETQYF.

The rearrangement joins TRBV21-1 to TRBJ2-7; whether TRBD1, the table's D call, matches the DNA was not checked. TRBV21-1 is deemed a pseudogene. The CDR3 spans 19 residues. The CDR3 nucleotides are TGTGCCAGCAGCAAAGTAGGTTGGACACTCAAACGAAGCTCCTACGAGCAGTACTTC. Translation: CASSKVGWTLKRSSYEQYF.

The gene calls are TRBV29-1 and TRBJ2-7; D is unresolved. The CDR3 spans 14 residues. V dropped 5 bases and J dropped 0 bases, with 14 bases sitting between them. Germline CDR1 and CDR2: SQVTM and ANQGSEA. Written as DNA, the CDR3 is TGCAGCGTTAAGGGTTCTCAAAGCTCCTACGAGCAGTACTTC. Residues: CSVKGSQSSYEQYF.

This clonotype appeared a few times. The chain carries TRBV7-3 and TRBJ2-2; no reliable D call. Germline V gene lookup returns CDR1 SGHTA and CDR2 FQGTGA. V lost 0 bases and J 3 bases, leaving 8 bases between the germline ends. This CDR3 is 15 amino acids long. CDR3 sequence reads: CASSLTPRDTGELFF. The CDR3 DNA reads as TGTGCCAGCAGCTTAACACCCCGGGACACCGGGGAGCTGTTTTTT.

This clonotype was counted a few times. This chain joins TRBV7-2 and TRBJ2-2, with D perhaps matching TRBD2 (6 bases). Trimming removed 3 bases from V and 2 bases from J, with 10 bases in between. The CDR3 sequence is 15 residues long. CDR1 and CDR2 (germline): SGHTA, FQGNSA. In nucleotides, the CDR3 is TGTGCCAGCAGCTTGGAGGGACTCAACACCGGGGAGCTGTTTTTT. Translation: CASSLEGLNTGELFF.

The chain joins TRBV20-1 to TRBJ2-7; possible D gene TRBD1, 5 bases. The V end lost 5 bases, the J end lost 4 bases, and 15 bases lay between the germline ends. Germline lookup yields CDR1 DFQATT and CDR2 SNEGSKA (reference sequence). The CDR3 length is 13 residues. DNA of the CDR3: TGCAGTGCTCTCCAGGGCCTCGGGTACGAGCAGTACTTC. Its protein is CSALQGLGYEQYF.

The chain carries TRBV11-2 and TRBJ1-1, with TRBD1 matching 8 bases. J was trimmed by 4 bases and V by 8 bases; bases with no gene match: 18. The CDR3 length is 17 residues. CDR1 is SGHAT and CDR2 is FQNNGV in the germline V gene. In DNA, the CDR3 is TGTGCCAGCCATATCCGGACAGGGTGGAAAGGAGGCACTGAAGCTTTCTTT. Translation gives CASHIRTGWKGGTEAFF.

The gene calls are TRBV20-1 and TRBJ2-5, with TRBD2 matching over 13 bases. From germline, CDR1 is DFQATT and CDR2 SNEGSKA (reference sequence). There are 15 residues in the CDR3. J gave up 2 bases and V 6 bases, and 6 bases lay outside the gene matches. The CDR3 DNA is TGCAGTGCCGTTTTGACTAGCGGGGGGCAAGAGACCCAGTACTTC. This codes for CSAVLTSGGQETQYF.

The V call is TRBV29-1, the J call TRBJ1-3; D not resolved. Trimming pared 7 bases from V and 4 bases from J, leaving 8 bases between. The CDR3 is 11 residues long. Germline V gene lookup returns CDR1 SQVTM and CDR2 ANQGSEA. The CDR3: CSAHLGNTIYF. The DNA for the CDR3 is TGCAGCGCCCATCTAGGAAACACCATATATTTT. Full variable domain (rest looked up from reference TRBV29-1 and TRBJ1-3): SAVISQKPSRDICQRGTSLTIQCQVDSQVTMMFWYRQQPGQSLTLIATANQGSEATYESGFVIDKFPISRPNLTFSTLTVSNMSPEDSSIYLCSAHLGNTIYFGEGSWLTVV.

The table lists this clonotype with many counts. CDR3 residues: CASGKVGGRADTQYF. CDR3 in DNA: TGTGCCAGCGGGAAAGTGGGAGGTCGGGCAGATACGCAGTATTTT. The V and J genes are TRBV4-2 and TRBJ2-3; a weak D match, TRBD2 (6 bases). The V gene's germline CDR1 is LGHNA and CDR2 YNFKEQ. Trimming stripped 8 bases from V and 4 bases from J, with 19 bases between. The CDR3 covers 15 residues.

This chain uses TRBV5-1 with TRBJ2-5, with D tentatively TRBD1 (6 bases). CDR3 size: 15 residues. Germline CDR1 SGHRS, CDR2 YFSETQ. Trimming took off 0 bases at V and 6 bases at J, with 15 bases between the two ends. The CDR3 sequence: CASSLEAGDRKTQYF. In DNA, the CDR3 is TGCGCCAGCAGCTTGGAGGCAGGGGATAGAAAGACCCAGTACTTC.

This rearrangement joins TRBV20-1 to TRBJ2-3; TRBD2 agrees at 14 bases. The CDR3 covers 16 residues. Trimming cost V 1 base and J 0 bases; bases outside gene matches: 0. Germline-derived CDR1 and CDR2 are DFQATT and SNEGSKA (reference sequence). CDR3 nucleotide sequence: TGCAGTGCTAGAGGACTAGCGGGGGGGAGCACAGATACGCAGTATTTT. Translation gives CSARGLAGGSTDTQYF.

This clonotype was detected ten times or more. The chain recombines TRBV24-1 with TRBJ2-3; D uncertain. This CDR3 contains 13 residues. CDR1 and CDR2 (germline): KGHDR, SFDVKD. Trimming removed 9 bases at V and 6 bases at J, with 15 bases between. CDR3 region: CATRSGTTDTQYF. CDR3 DNA: TGTGCCACCCGGTCGGGCACGACTGATACGCAGTATTTT.

This clonotype was found many times. V usage is TRBV18 and J usage is TRBJ1-5, with TRBD1 as a possible D gene (5 bases). Germline loops: CDR1 KGHSH, CDR2 LQKENI. This CDR3 has 15 amino acids. V was pared by 4 bases and J by 4 bases, with 14 bases between. CDR3 region: CASSLYGHINQPQHF. In DNA form, the CDR3 reads TGTGCCAGCTCACTTTATGGACACATTAATCAGCCCCAGCATTTT.

This chain uses TRBV18 with TRBJ2-1, with unresolved D. Germline V gene sequence: CDR1 KGHSH, CDR2 LQKENI. The V gene lost 3 bases and the J gene lost 8 bases, with 8 bases spanning the gap. The CDR3 spans 12 residues. DNA of the CDR3: TGTGCCAGCTCACCTTCGTACCATGAGCAGTTCTTC. Translation gives CASSPSYHEQFF.

In its sample, this clonotype was seen a few times. CDR3 region: CASSSREGRYEQYF. The DNA of the CDR3 is TGTGCCAGCAGCTCCCGAGAGGGAAGGTACGAGCAGTACTTC. J is TRBJ2-7 and V is TRBV7-8; perhaps TRBD2 as D (5 bases). V was trimmed by 4 bases and J by 4 bases, leaving 14 bases between them. The germline V gene encodes CDR1 SGHVS and CDR2 FQNEAQ. The CDR3 covers 14 residues.

This clonotype turned up a few times. This chain joins TRBV5-1 and TRBJ2-7; no clear D. The germline V gene encodes CDR1 SGHRS and CDR2 YFSETQ. Trimming took off 2 bases at V and 4 bases at J, with 13 bases between the two ends. CDR3 length: 14 residues. CDR3 region: CASSFHVELYEQYF. DNA of the CDR3: TGCGCCAGCAGCTTCCATGTCGAATTGTACGAGCAGTACTTC. Combining the CDR3 with reference TRBV5-1 and TRBJ2-7 gives the whole variable domain KAGVTQTPRYLIKTRGQQVTLSCSPISGHRSVSWYQQTPGQGLQFLFEYFSETQRNKGNFPGRFSGRQFSNSRSEMNVSTLELGDSALYLCASSFHVELYEQYFGPGTRLTVT.

This chain joins TRBV7-9 and TRBJ1-3; 7 bases agree with TRBD1. V was clipped by 5 bases and J by 2 bases; unmatched bases: 9. Germline V gene lookup returns CDR1 SEHNR and CDR2 FQNEAQ (reference sequence). The CDR3 totals 16 residues. The CDR3 region is CASSLLSTGTGNTIYF. The CDR3 DNA sequence: TGTGCCAGCAGCCTACTTTCGACAGGGACTGGAAACACCATATATTTT.

The chain links TRBV3-1 to TRBJ2-7, with 8 bases lining up with TRBD1. This CDR3 contains 14 residues. Per the germline V gene, CDR1 is LGHDT and CDR2 is YNNKEL (reference sequence). Trimming at V came to 1 base and at J to 6 bases, leaving 5 bases not matched to a gene. CDR3 coding DNA: TGTGCCAGCAGCCAAGTAACAGGGGGAGGCGAGCAGTACTTC. This encodes CASSQVTGGGEQYF.

The CDR3 region is CASRGGGVKNIQYF. In nucleotides, the CDR3 is TGTGCCAGCAGGGGGGGAGGTGTCAAAAACATTCAGTACTTC. The rearrangement links TRBV28 to TRBJ2-4; D is perhaps TRBD2 (6 bases). The CDR3 consists of 14 residues. Trimming stripped 6 bases from V and 3 bases from J, with 12 bases between. The V gene's germline CDR1 is MDHEN and CDR2 SYDVKM.

This clonotype was detected a few times. The V gene is TRBV29-1, the J gene TRBJ2-1; maybe TRBD1 (5 bases). The length of the CDR3 is 11 residues. V shed 1 base and J shed 9 bases, with 7 bases lying between them. Germline V gene sequence: CDR1 SQVTM, CDR2 ANQGSEA. The CDR3 region is CSVEAGIEQFF. The DNA for the CDR3 is TGCAGCGTTGAAGCAGGGATTGAGCAGTTCTTC.

This chain connects TRBV18 to TRBJ2-7; 7 bases are a match to TRBD1. This CDR3 region has 15 residues. With 6 bases clipped from V and 3 bases from J, the junction kept 11 bases outside the gene matches. Germline loops: CDR1 KGHSH, CDR2 LQKENI. The CDR3 sequence is CASSPGGQVNYEQYF. In DNA, the CDR3 is TGTGCCAGCTCTCCAGGGGGACAAGTAAACTACGAGCAGTACTTC.

This chain joins TRBV7-2 and TRBJ2-2; D is perhaps TRBD1 (6 bases). With 7 bases removed from V and 1 base from J, the gap between germline ends came to 13 bases. Germline values: CDR1 SGHTA, CDR2 FQGNSA. The CDR3 contains 15 residues. The CDR3 nucleotides are TGTGCCAGCAATCACCGGGACAAGAACACCGGGGAGCTGTTTTTT. Its translation: CASNHRDKNTGELFF.

The CDR3 DNA sequence: TGTGCCAGCAGCCTCGGAAGGGGGGAGACTCAGCCCCAGCATTTT. It encodes CASSLGRGETQPQHF. V is TRBV7-2 and J is TRBJ1-5, with TRBD1 as a possible D gene (6 bases). Germline lookup yields CDR1 SGHTA and CDR2 FQGNSA. V gave up 5 bases and J gave up 6 bases, with 17 bases separating them. The CDR3 totals 15 residues.

A few counts support this clonotype. V gene TRBV9 combines with J gene TRBJ2-2, with 7 nucleotides matching TRBD2. The length of the CDR3 is 15 residues. The ends lost 1 base at V and 5 bases at J; junction bases unmatched: 5. Germline V gene lookup returns CDR1 SGDLS and CDR2 YYNGEE. CDR3 nucleotide sequence: TGTGCCAGCAGCGTATACGCGGGAGAGACCGGGGAGCTGTTTTTT. Amino acid sequence: CASSVYAGETGELFF.

V usage is TRBV4-1 and J usage is TRBJ1-2, with D tentatively TRBD1 (6 bases). Germline CDR1 MGHRA, CDR2 YSYEKL. V lost 1 base to trimming and J lost 6 bases, with 9 bases between them. This CDR3 spans 13 amino acids. The CDR3 sequence is CASSQVKGDGYTF. As DNA, the CDR3 is TGCGCCAGCAGCCAAGTGAAGGGGGATGGCTACACCTTC.

In DNA, the CDR3 is TGTGCCAGCAGGGAGTACAGGGGAGGCTACGAGCAGTACTTC. As protein: CASREYRGGYEQYF. The chain links TRBV2 to TRBJ2-7; a possible D gene is TRBD1 (7 bases). This CDR3 contains 14 residues. CDR1 SNHLY and CDR2 FYNNEI come from the germline V gene. V lost 6 bases to trimming and J lost 3 bases, with 15 bases between them.